This T cell receptor beta chain was identified during a study of human T cells and chemical hapten exposure. CDR1 and CDR2 from the germline V gene are LGHDT and YNNKEL (reference sequence). V was trimmed by 5 bases and J by 7 bases, leaving 18 bases between them. There are 14 residues in the CDR3. At least ten counts were recorded for this clonotype. TCRdb reanalysed the RACE reads using MiXCR and keeps one entry per CDR3 protein. The sample lists more than 300,000 distinct CDR3 sequences, 5.1% seen once, with approximately 2.4% in the top ten. Time point specified: pre-sensitization, week 0. Treatment of the sample: therapeutic diphenylcyclopropenone sensitization with weekly scalp DPC.

J is TRBJ2-7 and V is TRBV3-1, with D maybe TRBD2 (7 bases). This TCR derives from a woman aged 45-60 years with alopecia areata. Some clones in this sample may be carry-over from other donors' samples. This material consisted of whole blood, taken in connection with sensitization to the hapten diphenylcyclopropenone (DPC). This CDR3 is CASSSRGGAGEQYF. CDR3 nucleotides: TGTGCCAGCAGCTCCCGTGGGGGGGCAGGTGAGCAGTACTTC.